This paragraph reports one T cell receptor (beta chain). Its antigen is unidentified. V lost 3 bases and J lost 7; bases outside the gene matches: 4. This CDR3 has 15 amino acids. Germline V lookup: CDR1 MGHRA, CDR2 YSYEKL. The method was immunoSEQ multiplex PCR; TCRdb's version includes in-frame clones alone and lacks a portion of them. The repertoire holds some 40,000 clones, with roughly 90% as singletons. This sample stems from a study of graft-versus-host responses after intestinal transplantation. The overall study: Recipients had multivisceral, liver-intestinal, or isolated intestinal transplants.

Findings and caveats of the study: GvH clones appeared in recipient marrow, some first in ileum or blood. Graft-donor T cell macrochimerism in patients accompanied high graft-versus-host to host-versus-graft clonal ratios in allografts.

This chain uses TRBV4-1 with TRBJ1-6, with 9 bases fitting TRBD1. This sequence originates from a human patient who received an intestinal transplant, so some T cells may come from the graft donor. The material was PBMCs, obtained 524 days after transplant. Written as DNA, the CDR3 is TGCGCCAGCAGCCATGGGGACAGGGAGAATTCACCCCTCCACTTT. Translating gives CASSHGDRENSPLHF.